This T cell receptor (beta chain) was identified during a study of brain metastases from non-small cell lung cancer. Study-level results: Metastases had sparse T cells but largely shared repertoires with primaries. In over 55% of brain metastases, T-cell clones were expanded compared with matched primary tumors. T-cell infiltration was lower in brain metastases than primaries (P < 0.001).

The table came from immunoSEQ multiplex PCR; TCRdb's copy has only in-frame clones and leaves some out. Of about 1,000 clones listed, about three quarters are singletons. Germline CDR1 reads SGHRS; CDR2 reads YFSETQ. CDR3 length: 14 residues. The V and J ends lost 0 bases and 3 bases respectively, with 10 bases between them. As regards this clone: Its antigen is unknown.

Sample: tissue from a brain metastasis. This chain links TRBV5-1 with TRBJ2-7; no definite D call. This TCR came from a donor at least 40 years old with non-small cell lung cancer. The CDR3 nucleotides are TGCGCCAGCAGCTTGGTAGGGTCGGGCTACGAGCAGTACTTC. Protein product: CASSLVGSGYEQYF.